What follows are 8 T cell receptor beta chains derived from one specimen sequenced in a study of blood T cell repertoires in COVID-19. Using immunoSEQ multiplex PCR, the repertoire was profiled, and TCRdb retains in-frame clones only, with some absent. Among 190,000 or so clones listed, around 87% were seen once. The source material was peripheral blood. The receptors derive from a man in his sixties who had recovered from COVID-19.

The chain carries TRBV24-1 and TRBJ2-1; no definite D call. Looked up from germline, CDR1 is KGHDR and CDR2 is SFDVKD. The CDR3 is made up of 14 amino acids. V was trimmed by 6 bases and J by 5 bases, leaving 13 bases between them. The CDR3 is CATSRSAANNEQFF. The CDR3 nucleotides are TGTGCCACCAGTAGGAGCGCGGCCAACAATGAGCAGTTCTTC.

In this sample, this clone turned up once. The chain recombines TRBV29-1 with TRBJ2-6; D is uncertain. The V end was cut by 3 bases, the J end by 0 bases, with 9 bases between. The CDR3 totals 15 residues. The germline V gene has CDR1 SQVTM and CDR2 ANQGSEA. The CDR3, as DNA: TGCAGCGTTGATCCTTCCAGCTCTGGGGCCAACGTCCTGACTTTC. Its translation is CSVDPSSSGANVLTF. Full variable domain (remainder filled in from reference TRBV29-1 and TRBJ2-6): SAVISQKPSRDICQRGTSLTIQCQVDSQVTMMFWYRQQPGQSLTLIATANQGSEATYESGFVIDKFPISRPNLTFSTLTVSNMSPEDSSIYLCSVDPSSSGANVLTFGAGSRLTVL.

This clone was counted between two and nine times. V usage is TRBV5-1 and J usage is TRBJ1-1, with 7 bases identical to TRBD1. The CDR3 runs to 12 residues. V shed 0 bases and J 8 bases; nucleotides not matched to a gene: 1. The germline CDR1 and CDR2 sequences are SGHRS and YFSETQ. The CDR3 loop is CASSLEQGEAFF. The CDR3 DNA sequence: TGCGCCAGCAGCTTGGAACAGGGGGAAGCTTTCTTT.

CDR3 loop: CASNNRGNIQYF. The CDR3, as DNA: TGTGCCAGTAACAACAGGGGAAACATTCAGTACTTC. The chain uses TRBV19 and TRBJ2-4; 7 bases are shared with TRBD1. From germline, CDR1 is LNHDA and CDR2 SQIVND (reference sequence). The CDR3 sequence is 12 residues long. V lost 7 bases to trimming and J lost 6 bases; unmatched junction nucleotides: 3.

This chain links TRBV28 with TRBJ2-1; TRBD2 is a possible D gene (5 bases). CDR3 length: 15 amino acids. V lost 6 bases to trimming and J lost 1 base, with 13 bases between them. Germline assignment: CDR1 MDHEN and CDR2 SYDVKM. The CDR3 protein is CASSPRSGSYNEQFF. The CDR3 coding sequence is TGTGCCAGCAGCCCCCGATCGGGGTCCTACAATGAGCAGTTCTTC.

This chain connects TRBV6-2 or TRBV6-3 to TRBJ2-1, with TRBD1 as a possible D gene (6 bases). CDR1 MNHEY and CDR2 SVGEGT come from the germline V gene. Between the trimmed V and J ends, which lost 5 bases and 7 bases, there was a span of 9 bases. CDR3 length: 12 amino acids. CDR3 protein: CASSKTGNEQFF. The CDR3 bases are TGTGCCAGCAGTAAGACAGGAAATGAGCAGTTCTTC.

This rearrangement joins TRBV18 to TRBJ1-2, with 8 bases fitting TRBD1. V trimming: 0 bases; J trimming: 0 bases; junction bases outside the gene matches: 6. The germline gives CDR1 KGHSH, CDR2 LQKENI. This CDR3 is 17 amino acids long. In DNA form, the CDR3 reads TGTGCCAGCTCACCACCTCGGACAGGGTGGACTAACTATGGCTACACCTTC. Translating it yields CASSPPRTGWTNYGYTF.

The chain couples TRBV19 to TRBJ1-4; D may be TRBD1 (5 bases). The germline V gene has CDR1 LNHDA and CDR2 SQIVND (reference sequence). Trimming cost V 10 bases and J 7 bases, with 13 bases left between them. The CDR3 has 12 amino acids. Here the CDR3 reads CATAGRPEKLFF. The CDR3 nucleotides read TGTGCCACCGCAGGGCGTCCTGAAAAACTGTTTTTT.